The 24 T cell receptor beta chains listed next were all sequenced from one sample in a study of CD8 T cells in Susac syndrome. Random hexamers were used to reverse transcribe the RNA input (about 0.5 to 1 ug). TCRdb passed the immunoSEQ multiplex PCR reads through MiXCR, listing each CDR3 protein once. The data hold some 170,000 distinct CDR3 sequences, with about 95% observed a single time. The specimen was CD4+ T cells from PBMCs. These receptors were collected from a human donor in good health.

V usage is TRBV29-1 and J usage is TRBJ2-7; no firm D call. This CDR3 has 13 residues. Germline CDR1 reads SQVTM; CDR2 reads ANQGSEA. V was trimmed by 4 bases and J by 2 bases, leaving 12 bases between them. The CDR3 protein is CSVVLPLAYEQYF. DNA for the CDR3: TGCAGCGTTGTTCTACCCCTAGCCTACGAGCAGTACTTC.

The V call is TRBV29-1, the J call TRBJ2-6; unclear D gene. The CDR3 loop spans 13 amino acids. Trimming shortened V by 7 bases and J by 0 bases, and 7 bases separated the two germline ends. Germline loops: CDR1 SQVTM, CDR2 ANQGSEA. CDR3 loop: CSAKGSGANVLTF. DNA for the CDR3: TGCAGCGCCAAGGGCTCTGGGGCCAACGTCCTGACTTTC.

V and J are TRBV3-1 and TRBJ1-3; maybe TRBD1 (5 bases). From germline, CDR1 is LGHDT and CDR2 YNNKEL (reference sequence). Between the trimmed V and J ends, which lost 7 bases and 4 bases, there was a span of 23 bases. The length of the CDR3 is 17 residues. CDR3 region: CASNPNNGHPHGNTIYF. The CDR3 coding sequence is TGTGCCAGCAATCCAAACAACGGACATCCCCACGGAAACACCATATATTTT.

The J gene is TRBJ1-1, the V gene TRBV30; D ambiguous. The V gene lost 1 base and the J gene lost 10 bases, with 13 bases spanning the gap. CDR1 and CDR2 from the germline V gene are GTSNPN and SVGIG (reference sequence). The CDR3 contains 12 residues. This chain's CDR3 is CAWSEEAGGAFF. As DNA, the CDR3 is TGTGCCTGGAGTGAGGAGGCAGGAGGAGCTTTCTTT.

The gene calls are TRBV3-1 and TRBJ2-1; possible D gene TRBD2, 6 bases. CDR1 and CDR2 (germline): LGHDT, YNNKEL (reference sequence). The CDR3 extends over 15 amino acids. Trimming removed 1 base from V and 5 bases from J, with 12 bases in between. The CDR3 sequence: CASSQGRERNNEQFF. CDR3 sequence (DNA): TGTGCCAGCAGCCAAGGACGGGAGAGGAACAATGAGCAGTTCTTC.

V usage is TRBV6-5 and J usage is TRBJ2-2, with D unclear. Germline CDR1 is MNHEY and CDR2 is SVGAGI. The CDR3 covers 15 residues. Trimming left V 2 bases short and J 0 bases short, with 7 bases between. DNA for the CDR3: TGTGCCAGCAGTTACGAACGAACGAACACCGGGGAGCTGTTTTTT. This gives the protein CASSYERTNTGELFF.

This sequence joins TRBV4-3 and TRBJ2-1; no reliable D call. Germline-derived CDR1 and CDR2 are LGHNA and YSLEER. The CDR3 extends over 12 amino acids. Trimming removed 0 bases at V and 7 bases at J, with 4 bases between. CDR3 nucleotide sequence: TGCGCCAGCAGCCAAGAAAGGAATGAGCAGTTCTTC. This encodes CASSQERNEQFF.

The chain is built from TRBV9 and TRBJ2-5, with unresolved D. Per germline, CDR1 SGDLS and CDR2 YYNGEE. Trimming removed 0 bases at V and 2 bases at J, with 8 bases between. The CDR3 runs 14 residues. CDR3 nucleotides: TGTGCCAGCAGCGTAGCCGGGCGGCAAGAGACCCAGTACTTC. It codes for CASSVAGRQETQYF.

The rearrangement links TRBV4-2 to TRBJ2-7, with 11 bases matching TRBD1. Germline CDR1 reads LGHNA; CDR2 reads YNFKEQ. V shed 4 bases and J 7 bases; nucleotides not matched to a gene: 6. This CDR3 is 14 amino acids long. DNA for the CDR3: TGTGCCAGCAGCCCGGGACAGGGGGTGAGGGAGCAGTACTTC. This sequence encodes CASSPGQGVREQYF.

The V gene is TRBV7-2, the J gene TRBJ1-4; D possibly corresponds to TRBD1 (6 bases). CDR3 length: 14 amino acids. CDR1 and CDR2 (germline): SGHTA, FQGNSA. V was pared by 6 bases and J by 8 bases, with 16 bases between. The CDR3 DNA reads TGTGCCAGCAGTCGTCCCCGGGACACCGAAAAACTGTTTTTT. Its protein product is CASSRPRDTEKLFF.

CDR3 in DNA: TGTGCCAGCTCACCTGGGACAGGGATAGTTGAAGCTTTCTTT. Residues: CASSPGTGIVEAFF. V and J are TRBV18 and TRBJ1-1; 9 bases match TRBD1. Germline V gives CDR1 KGHSH, CDR2 LQKENI. With 3 bases clipped from V and 7 bases from J, the junction kept 6 bases outside the gene matches. This CDR3 spans 14 amino acids.

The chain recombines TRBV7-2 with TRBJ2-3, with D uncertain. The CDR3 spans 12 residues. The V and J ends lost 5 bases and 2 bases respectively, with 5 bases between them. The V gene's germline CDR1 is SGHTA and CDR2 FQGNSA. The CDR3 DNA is TGTGCCAGCAGCCCGATCACAGATACGCAGTATTTT. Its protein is CASSPITDTQYF.

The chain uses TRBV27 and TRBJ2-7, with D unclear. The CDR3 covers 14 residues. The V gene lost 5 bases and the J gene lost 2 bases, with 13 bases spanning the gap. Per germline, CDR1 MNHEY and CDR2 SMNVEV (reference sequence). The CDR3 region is CASSMSYNTYEQYF. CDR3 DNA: TGTGCCAGCAGTATGAGCTACAATACCTACGAGCAGTACTTC.

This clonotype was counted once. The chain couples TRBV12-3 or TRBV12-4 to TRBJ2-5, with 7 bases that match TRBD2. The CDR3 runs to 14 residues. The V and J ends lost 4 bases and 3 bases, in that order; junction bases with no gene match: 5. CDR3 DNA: TGTGCCAGCAGTTCATCGGGGGGAAAAGAGACCCAGTACTTC. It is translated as CASSSSGGKETQYF.

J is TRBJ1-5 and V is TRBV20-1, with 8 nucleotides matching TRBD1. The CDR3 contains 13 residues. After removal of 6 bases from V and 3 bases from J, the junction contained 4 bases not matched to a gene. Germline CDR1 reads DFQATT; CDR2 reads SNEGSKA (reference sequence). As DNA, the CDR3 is TGCAGTGCCAGGGGGCCGAACAATCAGCCCCAGCATTTT. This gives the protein CSARGPNNQPQHF.

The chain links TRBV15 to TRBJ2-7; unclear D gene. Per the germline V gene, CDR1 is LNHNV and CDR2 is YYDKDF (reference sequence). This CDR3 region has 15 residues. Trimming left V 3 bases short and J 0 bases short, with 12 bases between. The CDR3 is CATSRVSTGSYEQYF. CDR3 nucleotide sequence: TGTGCCACCAGCAGGGTTTCGACGGGCTCCTACGAGCAGTACTTC.

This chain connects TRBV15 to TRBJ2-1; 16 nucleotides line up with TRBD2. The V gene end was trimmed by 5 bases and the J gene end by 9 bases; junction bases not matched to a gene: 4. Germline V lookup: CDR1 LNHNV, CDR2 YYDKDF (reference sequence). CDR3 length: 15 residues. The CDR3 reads CATSFGTSGRGEQFF. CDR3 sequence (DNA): TGTGCCACCAGCTTCGGGACTAGCGGGAGGGGTGAGCAGTTCTTC. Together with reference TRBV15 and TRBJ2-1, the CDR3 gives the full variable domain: DAMVIQNPRYQVTQFGKPVTLSCSQTLNHNVMYWYQQKSSQAPKLLFHYYDKDFNNEADTPDNFQSRRPNTSFCFLDIRSPGLGDTAMYLCATSFGTSGRGEQFFGPGTRLTVL.

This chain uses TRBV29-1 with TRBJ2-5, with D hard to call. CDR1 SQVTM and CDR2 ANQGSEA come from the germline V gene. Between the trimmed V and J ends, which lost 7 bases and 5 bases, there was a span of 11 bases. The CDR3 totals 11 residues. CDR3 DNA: TGCAGCGCGTCATCCCGGGAGACCCAGTACTTC. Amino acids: CSASSRETQYF. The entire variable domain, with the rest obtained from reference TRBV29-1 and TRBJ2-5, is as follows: SAVISQKPSRDICQRGTSLTIQCQVDSQVTMMFWYRQQPGQSLTLIATANQGSEATYESGFVIDKFPISRPNLTFSTLTVSNMSPEDSSIYLCSASSRETQYFGPGTRLLVL.

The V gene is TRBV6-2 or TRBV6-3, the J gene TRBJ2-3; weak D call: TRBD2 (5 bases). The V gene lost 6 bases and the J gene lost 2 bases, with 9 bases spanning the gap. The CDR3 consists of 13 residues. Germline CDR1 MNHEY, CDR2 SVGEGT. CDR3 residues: CASREDSTDTQYF. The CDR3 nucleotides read TGTGCCAGCAGAGAGGACTCCACAGATACGCAGTATTTT.

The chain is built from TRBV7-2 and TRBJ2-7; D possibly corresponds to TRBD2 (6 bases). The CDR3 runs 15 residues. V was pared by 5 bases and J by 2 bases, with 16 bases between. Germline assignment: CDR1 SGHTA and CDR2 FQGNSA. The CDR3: CASSAQSGVTYEQYF. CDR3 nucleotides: TGTGCCAGCAGCGCCCAGTCGGGAGTAACCTACGAGCAGTACTTC.

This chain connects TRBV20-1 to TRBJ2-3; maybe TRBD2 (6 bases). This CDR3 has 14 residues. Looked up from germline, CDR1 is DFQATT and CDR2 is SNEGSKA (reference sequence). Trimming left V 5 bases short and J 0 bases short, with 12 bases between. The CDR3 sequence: CSAHPGLSTDTQYF. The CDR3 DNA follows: TGCAGTGCTCACCCGGGACTTAGCACAGATACGCAGTATTTT.

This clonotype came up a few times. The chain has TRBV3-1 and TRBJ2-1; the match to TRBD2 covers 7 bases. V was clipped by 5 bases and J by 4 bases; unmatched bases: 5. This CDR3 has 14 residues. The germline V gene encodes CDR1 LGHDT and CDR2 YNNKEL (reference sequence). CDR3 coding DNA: TGTGCCAGCAGCAAGCCTAGCGGATACAATGAGCAGTTCTTC. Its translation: CASSKPSGYNEQFF.

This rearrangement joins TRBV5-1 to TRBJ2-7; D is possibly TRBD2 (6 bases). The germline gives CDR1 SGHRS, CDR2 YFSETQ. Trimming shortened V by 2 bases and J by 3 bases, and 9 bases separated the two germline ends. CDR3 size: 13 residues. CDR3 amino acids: CASSFRLDYEQYF. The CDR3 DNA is TGCGCCAGCAGCTTTAGACTAGACTACGAGCAGTACTTC.

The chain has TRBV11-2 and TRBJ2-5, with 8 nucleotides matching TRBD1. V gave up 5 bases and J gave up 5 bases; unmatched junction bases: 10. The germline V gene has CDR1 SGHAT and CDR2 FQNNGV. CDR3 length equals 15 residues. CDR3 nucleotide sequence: TGTGCCAGCAGCACCCCCAGGGGGCATTTGGAGACCCAGTACTTC. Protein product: CASSTPRGHLETQYF.